The present TCR beta chain was sequenced within a study of T cells in tuberculosis (dated 2018 in TCRdb). For the study in its entirety: To characterize T cells specific for the mycobacterial lipid antigen glucose monomycolate (GMM), the study used CD1B tetramers together with high-throughput TCR immunosequencing. With 9 to 11 people per group, a South African clinical cohort compared IGRA-negative adolescents, IGRA-positive adolescents with latent tuberculosis, and adults with active tuberculosis. PBMC from active tuberculosis patients were archived either before standard anti-tuberculosis treatment began or within 7 days of the start of that treatment.

The immunoSEQ multiplex PCR assay was used to generate TCR libraries, with TCR-beta and/or TCR-alpha/delta assays applied to each sample. The amplified TCR libraries were sequenced on the Illumina high-throughput platform. On the authors' methods: Clustering and dimensionality reduction were performed using pairwise TCRdist distances among GMM-specific receptors from ex vivo sorted or in vitro expanded T cells. The score assigned to each clinical repertoire was mean NN-distance, meaning the average TCRdist to the nearest 10% of tetramer-positive reference sequences. GEM TCR motif frequency was calculated as the fraction of unique TCRs that matched known GEM sequences by V/J usage and CDR3 length. Active tuberculosis was classified by linear discriminant analysis with leave-one-out cross-validation, implemented in scikit-learn. TCRdb provides this immuneACCESS table in a form limited to in-frame rearrangements. Some clones are lacking; in checked studies, under half of them reflect an unresolved V gene, and why the rest are absent is not known. The V and J calls and the clone size are those of that table, but D and trimming were determined from the DNA. This sample gives around 33,000 clones in total; approximately 93% of them show up just once. The ten most abundant clones make up about 10% of the sample.

What the research found in general, with its limitations: Which clinical samples got chosen depended on the availability of cryopreserved specimens, and the active tuberculosis cases were adults, whereas the controls were adolescents. Compared with IGRA-negative controls, TCR-alpha repertoires from active tuberculosis had smaller mean NN-distances to GMM-specific TCRs, which suggests that these TCRs underwent clonal expansion. A classifier using the diverse GMM-specific repertoire reached approximately 90% accuracy (AUROC under 0.95), compared with 70% accuracy using GEM motif frequencies. Shorter CDR3-alpha lengths in active tuberculosis patients partly drove the smaller NN-distances, and the TCR-beta difference was not statistically significant.

The time point label here, explained by the study, means: new active TB diagnosis, blood taken before or within 7 days of starting treatment. The active tuberculosis patients were newly diagnosed, HIV-seronegative South African adults aged 18 years or older. Active tuberculosis was confirmed by positive sputum smear microscopy and/or positive M. tuberculosis culture. Immunosequencing was performed on unsorted cryopreserved PBMC, with 95,000 to 100,000 T cells per clinical donor covered on average. Taken from the germline V gene, the CDR1 and CDR2 loops are LGHNT and FRNRAP. V and J lose 10 bases and 2 bases, and a span of 17 bases separates them. From the cysteine up to the phenylalanine, the CDR3 has a length of 15 residues. Only the CDR3 portion is preserved as DNA: 45 bases, with reading frame beginning at the first base. As regards this clone: Its antigen remains unidentified. The input lacks base qualities; no much larger clone sits a single base away.

This sequence originates from an adult with tuberculosis. The chain links TRBV12-5 with TRBJ1-4, with TRBD1 tentatively as D gene (5 bases match). Sequences were derived from PBMCs, sampled at tuberculosis diagnosis. This receptor has the CDR3 CAIGSGETTNEKLFF. DNA sequence: TGTGCTATTGGATCGGGGGAGACTACTAATGAAAAACTGTTTTTT.